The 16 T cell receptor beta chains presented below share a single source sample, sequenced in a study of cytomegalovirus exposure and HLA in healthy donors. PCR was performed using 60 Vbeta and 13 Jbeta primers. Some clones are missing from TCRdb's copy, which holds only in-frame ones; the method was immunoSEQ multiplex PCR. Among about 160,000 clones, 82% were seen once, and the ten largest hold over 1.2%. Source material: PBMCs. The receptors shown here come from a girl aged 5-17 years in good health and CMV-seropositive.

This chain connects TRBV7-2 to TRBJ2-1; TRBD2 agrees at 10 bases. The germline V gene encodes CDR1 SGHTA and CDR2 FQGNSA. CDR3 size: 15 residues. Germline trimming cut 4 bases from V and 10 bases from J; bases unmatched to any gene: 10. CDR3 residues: CASSSGEGSGGEQFF. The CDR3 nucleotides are TGTGCCAGCAGCTCCGGGGAGGGTAGCGGGGGGGAGCAGTTCTTC. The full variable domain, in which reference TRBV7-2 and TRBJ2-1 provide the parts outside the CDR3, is GAGVSQSPSNKVTEKGKDVELRCDPISGHTALYWYRQSLGQGLEFLIYFQGNSAPDKSGLPSDRFSAERTGGSVSTLTIQRTQQEDSAVYLCASSSGEGSGGEQFFGPGTRLTVL.

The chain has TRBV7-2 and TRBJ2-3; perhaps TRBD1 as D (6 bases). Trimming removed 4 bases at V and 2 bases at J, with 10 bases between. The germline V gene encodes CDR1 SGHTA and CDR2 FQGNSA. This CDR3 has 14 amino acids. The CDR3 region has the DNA TGTGCCAGCAGCTCAACAGGGTACACAGATACGCAGTATTTT. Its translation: CASSSTGYTDTQYF.

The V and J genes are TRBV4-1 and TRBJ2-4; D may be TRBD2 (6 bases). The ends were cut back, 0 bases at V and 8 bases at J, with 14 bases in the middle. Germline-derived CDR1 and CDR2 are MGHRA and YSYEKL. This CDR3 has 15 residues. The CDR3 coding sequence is TGCGCCAGCAGCCAAGATGGGACGGGAGAGGACATTCAGTACTTC. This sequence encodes CASSQDGTGEDIQYF.

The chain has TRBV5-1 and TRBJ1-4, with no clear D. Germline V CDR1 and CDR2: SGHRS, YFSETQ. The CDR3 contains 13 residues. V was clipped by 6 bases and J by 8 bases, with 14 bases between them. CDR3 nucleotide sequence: TGCGCCAGCACATATCAAGGCGGCGAAAAACTGTTTTTT. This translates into CASTYQGGEKLFF.

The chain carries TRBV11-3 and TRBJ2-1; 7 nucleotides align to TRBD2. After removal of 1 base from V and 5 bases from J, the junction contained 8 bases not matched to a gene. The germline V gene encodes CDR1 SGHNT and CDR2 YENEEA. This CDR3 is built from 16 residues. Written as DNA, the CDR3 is TGTGCCAGCAGCTTAGGGGGTTCTAGCGGCCACAATGAGCAGTTCTTC. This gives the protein CASSLGGSSGHNEQFF. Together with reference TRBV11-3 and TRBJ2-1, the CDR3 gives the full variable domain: EAGVVQSPRYKIIEKKQPVAFWCNPISGHNTLYWYLQNLGQGPELLIRYENEEAVDDSQLPKDRFSAERLKGVDSTLKIQPAELGDSAVYLCASSLGGSSGHNEQFFGPGTRLTVL.

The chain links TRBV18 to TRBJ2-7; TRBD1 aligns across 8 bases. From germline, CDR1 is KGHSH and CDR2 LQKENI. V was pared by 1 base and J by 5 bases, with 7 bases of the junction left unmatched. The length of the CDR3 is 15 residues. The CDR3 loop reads CASSPLGQGFNEQYF. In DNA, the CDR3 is TGTGCCAGCTCACCACTCGGACAGGGTTTCAACGAGCAGTACTTC.

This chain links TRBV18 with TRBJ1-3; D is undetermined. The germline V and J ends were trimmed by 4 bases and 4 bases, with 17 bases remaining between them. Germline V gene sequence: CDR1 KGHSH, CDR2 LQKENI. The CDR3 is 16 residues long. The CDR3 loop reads CASSRRTFTPGNTIYF. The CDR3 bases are TGTGCCAGCTCACGCCGCACTTTCACCCCAGGAAACACCATATATTTT. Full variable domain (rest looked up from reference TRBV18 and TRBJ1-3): NAGVMQNPRHLVRRRGQEARLRCSPMKGHSHVYWYRQLPEEGLKFMVYLQKENIIDESGMPKERFSAEFPKEGPSILRIQQVVRGDSAAYFCASSRRTFTPGNTIYFGEGSWLTVV.

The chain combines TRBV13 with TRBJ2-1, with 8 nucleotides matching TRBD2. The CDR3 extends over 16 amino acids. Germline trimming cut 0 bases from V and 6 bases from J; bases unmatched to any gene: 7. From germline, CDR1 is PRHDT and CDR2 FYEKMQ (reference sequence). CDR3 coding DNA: TGTGCCAGCAGCTTAGGGATCGGGAGGGCCCTCAATGAGCAGTTCTTC. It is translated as CASSLGIGRALNEQFF.

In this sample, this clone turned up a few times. CDR3 sequence (DNA): TGCGCCAGCAGCTTGGGGGACAGGGCCACTGAAGCTTTCTTT. Translating gives CASSLGDRATEAFF. The chain combines TRBV5-1 with TRBJ1-1; 9 bases are shared with TRBD1. This CDR3 region has 14 residues. V was pared by 0 bases and J by 4 bases, with 1 base of the junction left unmatched. Germline CDR1 is SGHRS and CDR2 is YFSETQ.

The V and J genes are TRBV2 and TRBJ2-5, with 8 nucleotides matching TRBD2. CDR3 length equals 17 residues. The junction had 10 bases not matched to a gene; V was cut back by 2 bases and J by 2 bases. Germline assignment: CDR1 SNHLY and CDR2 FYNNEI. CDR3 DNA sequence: TGTGCCAGCAGTGAAAGAGCGGGGGCCTATTCTCAAGAGACCCAGTACTTC. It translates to CASSERAGAYSQETQYF.

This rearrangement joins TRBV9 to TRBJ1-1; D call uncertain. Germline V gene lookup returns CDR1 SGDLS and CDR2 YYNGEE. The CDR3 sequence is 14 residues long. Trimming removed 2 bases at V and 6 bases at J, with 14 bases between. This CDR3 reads CASSVGPGSPEAFF. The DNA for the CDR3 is TGTGCCAGCAGCGTTGGGCCGGGGAGCCCTGAAGCTTTCTTT.

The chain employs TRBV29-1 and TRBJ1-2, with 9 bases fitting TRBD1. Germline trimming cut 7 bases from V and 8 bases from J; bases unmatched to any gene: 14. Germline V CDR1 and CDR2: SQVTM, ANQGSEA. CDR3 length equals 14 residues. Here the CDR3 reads CSAGTGTLTGGYTF. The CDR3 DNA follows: TGCAGCGCCGGGACAGGGACTCTTACGGGGGGCTACACCTTC.

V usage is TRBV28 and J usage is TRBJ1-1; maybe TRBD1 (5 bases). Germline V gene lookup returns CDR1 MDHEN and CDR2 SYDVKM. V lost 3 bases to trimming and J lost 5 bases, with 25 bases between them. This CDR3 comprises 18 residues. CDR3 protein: CASSFWFSLSTGGTEAFF. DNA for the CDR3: TGTGCCAGCAGTTTTTGGTTCAGTTTGTCGACCGGGGGAACTGAAGCTTTCTTT.

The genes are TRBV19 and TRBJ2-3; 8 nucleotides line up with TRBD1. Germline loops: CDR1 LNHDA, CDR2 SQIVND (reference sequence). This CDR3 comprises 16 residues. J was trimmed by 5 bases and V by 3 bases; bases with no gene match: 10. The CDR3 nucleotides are TGTGCCAGTAGTATGGTGTTTGGACAGGGTGGAGATACGCAGTATTTT. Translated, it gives CASSMVFGQGGDTQYF.

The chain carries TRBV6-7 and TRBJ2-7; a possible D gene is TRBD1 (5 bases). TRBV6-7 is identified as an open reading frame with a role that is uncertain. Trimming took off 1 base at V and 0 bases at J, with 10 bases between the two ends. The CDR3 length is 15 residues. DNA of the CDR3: TGTGCCAGCAGTTACTGGGCAGGGTACTCCTACGAGCAGTACTTC. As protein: CASSYWAGYSYEQYF.

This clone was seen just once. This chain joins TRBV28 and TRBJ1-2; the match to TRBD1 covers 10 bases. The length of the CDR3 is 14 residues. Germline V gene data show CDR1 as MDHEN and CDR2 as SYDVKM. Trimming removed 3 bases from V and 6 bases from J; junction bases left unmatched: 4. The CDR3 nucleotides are TGTGCCAGCAGTTTTTGGACAGGGGGTGATGGCTACACCTTC. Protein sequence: CASSFWTGGDGYTF.